The T cell receptor beta chain under discussion was sequenced for a study of T cell repertoires in cytomegalovirus infection. On the study more broadly: Public TCR beta signatures provided an indication of both CMV infection and a matching HLA type. Study results and limitations: Ex vivo responses were dominated by HLA-C-restricted CMV-specific TCR beta clonotypes.

TCRdb reprocessed the reads via MiXCR and lists one record per CDR3 protein. Of 100,000 to 150,000 distinct CDR3 sequences listed, roughly 9% are singletons. CDR1 and CDR2 (germline): MNHEY, SVGAGI. V was shortened by 6 bases and J by 0 bases, with 17 bases between the two germline ends. The CDR3 is 16 amino acids. This clonotype appeared many times. Its antigen remains unidentified. The source material was PBMCs. The chain is built from TRBV6-5 and TRBJ1-1; D is possibly TRBD1 (6 bases). The origin of this receptor is a human donor in good health (CMV status not recorded). Some clones in this sample may be carry-over from other donors' samples. In DNA, the CDR3 is TGTGCCAGCAGCCCACCCAGGGGACTCATGAACACTGAAGCTTTCTTT. Its translation: CASSPPRGLMNTEAFF.